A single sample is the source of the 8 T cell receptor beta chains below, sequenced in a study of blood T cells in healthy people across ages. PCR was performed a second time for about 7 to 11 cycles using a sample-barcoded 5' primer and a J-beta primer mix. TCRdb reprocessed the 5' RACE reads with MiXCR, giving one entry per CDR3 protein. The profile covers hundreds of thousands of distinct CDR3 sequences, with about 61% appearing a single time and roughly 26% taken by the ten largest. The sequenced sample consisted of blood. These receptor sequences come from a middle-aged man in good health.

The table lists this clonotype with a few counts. CDR3 loop: CASSLGGGGEQYF. Here the CDR3 DNA reads TGTGCCAGCAGCTTGGGTGGGGGCGGCGAGCAGTACTTC. This sequence joins TRBV12-3 or TRBV12-4 and TRBJ2-7; D possibly corresponds to TRBD1 (6 bases). Trimming stripped 6 bases from V and 6 bases from J, with 15 bases between. CDR3 size: 13 residues.

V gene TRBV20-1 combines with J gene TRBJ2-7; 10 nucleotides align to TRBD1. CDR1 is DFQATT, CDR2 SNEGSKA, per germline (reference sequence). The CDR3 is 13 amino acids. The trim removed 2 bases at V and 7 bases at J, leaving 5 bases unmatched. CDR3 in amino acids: CSARLRTGGEQYF. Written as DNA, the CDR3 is TGCAGTGCTAGATTGCGGACAGGGGGGGAGCAGTACTTC.

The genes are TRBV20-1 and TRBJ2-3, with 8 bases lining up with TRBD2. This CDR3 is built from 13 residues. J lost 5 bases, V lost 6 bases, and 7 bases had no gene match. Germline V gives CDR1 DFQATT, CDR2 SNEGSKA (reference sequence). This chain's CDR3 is CSAPRGGGDTQYF. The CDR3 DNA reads TGCAGTGCCCCCCGGGGGGGAGGAGATACGCAGTATTTT.

CDR3 nucleotides: TGTGCCAGCAAGGTCGCAGGGGGCGTATATACGCAGTATTTT. This translates into CASKVAGGVYTQYF. The genes are TRBV6-1 and TRBJ2-3, with 8 bases that match TRBD1. V was clipped by 7 bases and J by 7 bases; unmatched bases: 10. Germline values: CDR1 MNHNS, CDR2 SASEGT. The CDR3 length is 14 residues.

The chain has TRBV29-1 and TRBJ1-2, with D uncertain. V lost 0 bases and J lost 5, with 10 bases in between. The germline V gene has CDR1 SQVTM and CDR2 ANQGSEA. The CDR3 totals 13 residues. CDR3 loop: CSVEDSDGYGYTF. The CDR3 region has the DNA TGCAGCGTTGAAGACTCAGACGGGTATGGCTACACCTTC.

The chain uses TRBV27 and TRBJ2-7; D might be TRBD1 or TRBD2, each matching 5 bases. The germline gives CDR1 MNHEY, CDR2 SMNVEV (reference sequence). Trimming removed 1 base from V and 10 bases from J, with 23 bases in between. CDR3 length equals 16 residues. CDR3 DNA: TGTGCCAGCAGTTTATACCTCGGACACCATCAGGAGGCCCAGTACTTC. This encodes CASSLYLGHHQEAQYF.

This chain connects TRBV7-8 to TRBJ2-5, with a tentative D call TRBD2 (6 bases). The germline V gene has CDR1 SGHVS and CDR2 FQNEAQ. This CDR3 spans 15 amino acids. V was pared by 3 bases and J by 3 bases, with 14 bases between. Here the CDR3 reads CASSFQGGIEETQYF. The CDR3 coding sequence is TGTGCCAGCAGCTTTCAGGGAGGAATCGAAGAGACCCAGTACTTC.

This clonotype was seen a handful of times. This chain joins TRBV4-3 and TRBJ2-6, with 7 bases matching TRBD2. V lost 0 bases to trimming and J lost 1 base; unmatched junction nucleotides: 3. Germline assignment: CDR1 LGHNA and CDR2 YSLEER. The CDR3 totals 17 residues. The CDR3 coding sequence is TGCGCCAGCAGCCAAGACGGGCGGGGGTCTGGGGCCAACGTCCTGACTTTC. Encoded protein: CASSQDGRGSGANVLTF.